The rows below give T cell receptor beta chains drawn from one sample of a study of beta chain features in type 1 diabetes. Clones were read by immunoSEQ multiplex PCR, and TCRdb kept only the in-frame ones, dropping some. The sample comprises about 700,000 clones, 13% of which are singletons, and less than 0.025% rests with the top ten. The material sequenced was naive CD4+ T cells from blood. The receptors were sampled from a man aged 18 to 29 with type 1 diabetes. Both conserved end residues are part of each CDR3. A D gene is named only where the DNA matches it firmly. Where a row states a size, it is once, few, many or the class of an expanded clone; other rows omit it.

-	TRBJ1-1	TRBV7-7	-	TGTGCCAGCAGCGCACGCCGGGAGCCGAACACTGAAGCTTTCTTT	CASSARREPNTEAFF
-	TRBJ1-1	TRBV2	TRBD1	TGTGCCAACAGCGAGCAGGGGGCAATGAACACTGAAGCTTTCTTT	CANSEQGAMNTEAFF
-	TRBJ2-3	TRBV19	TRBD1	TGTGCCAGTCGGGACAGGGAGAGAGATACGCAGTATTTT	CASRDRERDTQYF
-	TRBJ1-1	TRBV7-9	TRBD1	TGTGCCAGCAGCCTGGGGACAGGGCAAGCTTTCTTT	CASSLGTGQAFF
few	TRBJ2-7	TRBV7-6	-	TGTGCCAGCAGTTCGTACTACGAGCAGTACTTC	CASSSYYEQYF
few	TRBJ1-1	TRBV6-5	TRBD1	TGTGCCAGCAGAACGCCAGGGGGCTCGGCCGAAGGAGCTTTCTTT	CASRTPGGSAEGAFF
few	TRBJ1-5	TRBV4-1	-	TGCGCCAGCAGCCACTCCCAAGTGGGTTACGATGTGCCCCAGCATTTT	CASSHSQVGYDVPQHF
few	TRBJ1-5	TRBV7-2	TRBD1	TGTGCCAGCAGCCGCGGGACAGGCAATCAGCCCCAGCATTTT	CASSRGTGNQPQHF
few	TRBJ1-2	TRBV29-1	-	TGCAGCGTGACGGCTAACTATGGCTACACCTTC	CSVTANYGYTF
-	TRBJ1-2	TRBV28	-	TGTGCCAGCAGCCCGCACTGGCCCCCCTACTATGGCTACACCTTC	CASSPHWPPYYGYTF
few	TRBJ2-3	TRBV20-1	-	TGCAGTGCAGCCTATACGCAGTATTTT	CSAAYTQYF
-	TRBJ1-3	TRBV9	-	TGTGCCAGCAGCGTCAGAGGCACCCTTGGAAACACCATATATTTT	CASSVRGTLGNTIYF
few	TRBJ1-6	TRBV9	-	TGTGCCAGCAGCGTATTAGCGGGAGGGGGTTCACCCCTCCACTTT	CASSVLAGGGSPLHF
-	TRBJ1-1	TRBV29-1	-	TGCAGCGTTGATGGCTGGGGCCAGAACACTGAAGCTTTCTTT	CSVDGWGQNTEAFF
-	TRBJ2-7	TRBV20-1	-	TGCAGTGCCGGGACGGTGGGAGGGCAGTACTTC	CSAGTVGGQYF
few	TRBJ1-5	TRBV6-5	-	TGTGCCAGCAGCGAGATAACTAGCAATCAGCCCCAGCATTTT	CASSEITSNQPQHF
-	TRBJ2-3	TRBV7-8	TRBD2	TGTGCCAGCAGCCTACGGACTAGCGGGGGAATCACAGATACGCAGTATTTT	CASSLRTSGGITDTQYF
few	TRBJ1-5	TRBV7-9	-	TGTGCCAGCAGCGCCAACTTAGATCAGCCCCAGCATTTT	CASSANLDQPQHF
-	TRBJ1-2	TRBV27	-	TGTGCCAGCAGTTTATCGCGGGGATCCTATGGCTACACCTTC	CASSLSRGSYGYTF
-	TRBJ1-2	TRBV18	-	TGTGCCAGCTCACCATTGATGGACAGAAGCTACACCTTC	CASSPLMDRSYTF
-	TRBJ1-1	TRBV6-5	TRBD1	TGTGCCAGCAGGCAACACAGGGGTGAAGCTTTCTTT	CASRQHRGEAFF
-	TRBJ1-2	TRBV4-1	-	TGCGCCAGCAGCCAAGACCCGGGTTCCTATGGCTACACCTTC	CASSQDPGSYGYTF
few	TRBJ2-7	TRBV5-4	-	TGTGCCAGCAGCTTGGCAGACCAGGGCCGGGAGCAGTACTTC	CASSLADQGREQYF
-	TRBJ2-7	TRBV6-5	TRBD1	TGTGCCAGCAGTAGACAGGGGGCACAGTACTTC	CASSRQGAQYF
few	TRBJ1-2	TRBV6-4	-	TGTGCCAGCAGTGAGGCCTCCGGAGGGGTCTATGGCTACACCTTC	CASSEASGGVYGYTF
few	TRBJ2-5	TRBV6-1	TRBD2	TGTGCCAGCAGTGCTACTAGCGTGGGAGAGACCCAGTACTTC	CASSATSVGETQYF
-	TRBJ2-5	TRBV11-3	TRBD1	TGTGCCAGCAGTTTCGGGGACAGAGGACAAGAGACCCAGTACTTC	CASSFGDRGQETQYF
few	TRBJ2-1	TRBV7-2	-	TGTGCCAGCAGCCCCCCTTCCTACAATGAGCAGTTCTTC	CASSPPSYNEQFF
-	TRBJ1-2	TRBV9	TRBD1	TGTGCCAGCAGCGCCTCGGGACAGGGCTATGGCTACACCTTC	CASSASGQGYGYTF
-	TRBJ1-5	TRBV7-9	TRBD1	TGTGCCAGCAGCCTAGGATCAGGGGGTGAATACAATCAGCCCCAGCATTTT	CASSLGSGGEYNQPQHF
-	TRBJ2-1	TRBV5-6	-	TGTGCCAGCAGCTTGTTTCAACAGGTAAAGTTCTTC	CASSLFQQVKFF
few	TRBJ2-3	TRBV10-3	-	TGTGCCATCAGTCAACGGGCAGATACGCAGTATTTT	CAISQRADTQYF
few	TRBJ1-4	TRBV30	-	TGTGCCTGGAGTGTACTCGTCAGAGGGGAGGCTAATGAAAAACTGTTTTTT	CAWSVLVRGEANEKLFF
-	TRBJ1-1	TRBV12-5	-	TGTGCTAGTGCCTCTGCAGGGAATGAAGCTTTCTTT	CASASAGNEAFF
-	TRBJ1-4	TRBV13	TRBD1	TGTGCCAGCAGCTTAGGTGGGACAGCACTTAATGAAAAACTGTTTTTT	CASSLGGTALNEKLFF
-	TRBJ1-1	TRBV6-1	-	TGTGCCAGCAGTGAAGATGGACAGCCGTTTATGAACACTGAAGCTTTCTTT	CASSEDGQPFMNTEAFF
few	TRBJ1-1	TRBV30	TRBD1	TGTGCCTGGAGTCTCGGGGACAGGATGAACACTGAAGCTTTCTTT	CAWSLGDRMNTEAFF
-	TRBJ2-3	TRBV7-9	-	TGTGCCAGCAGCCGGGACTTTCCTAGCACAGATACGCAGTATTTT	CASSRDFPSTDTQYF
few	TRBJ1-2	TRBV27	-	TGTGCCAGCGGACCCTTGGGGGACTATGGCTACACCTTC	CASGPLGDYGYTF
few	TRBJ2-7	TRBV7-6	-	TGTGCCAGCAGCAACAGGCCCAAGGGCAGCTCCTACGAGCAGTACTTC	CASSNRPKGSSYEQYF
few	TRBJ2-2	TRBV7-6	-	TGTGCCAGCAGCATCCCAGGGGTATGGGACGGGGAGCTGTTTTTT	CASSIPGVWDGELFF
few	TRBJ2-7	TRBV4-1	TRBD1	TGCGCCAGCAGTCGGACAGGGGGCGGGAACGAGCAGTACTTC	CASSRTGGGNEQYF
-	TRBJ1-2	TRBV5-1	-	TGCGCCAGCAGCTGGGCTGGGCAGGGAGACGTCTACACCTTC	CASSWAGQGDVYTF
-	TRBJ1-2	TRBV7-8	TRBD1	TGTGCCAGCAGCAACCGGGACAGAAAATATGGCTACACCTTC	CASSNRDRKYGYTF
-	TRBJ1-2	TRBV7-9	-	TGTGCCAGCAGCTTAGAGATGTCAGACCCTGGCTACACCTTC	CASSLEMSDPGYTF
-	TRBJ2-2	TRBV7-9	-	TGTGCCAGCAGCCCCCTCAGGGGGGCGAACACCGGGGAGCTGTTTTTT	CASSPLRGANTGELFF
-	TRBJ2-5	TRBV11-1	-	TGTGCCAGCAGCTTACCCACAGGGACCCAAGAGACCCAGTACTTC	CASSLPTGTQETQYF
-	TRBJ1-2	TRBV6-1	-	TGTGCCAGCAGTGAACGGGCAGTTTATGGCTACACCTTC	CASSERAVYGYTF
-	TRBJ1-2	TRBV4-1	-	TGCGCCAGCAGCCAAGACCATAACTATGGCTACACCTTC	CASSQDHNYGYTF
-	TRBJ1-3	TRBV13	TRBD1	TGTGCCAGCAGCCAGGGACAGAGTGGAAACACCATATATTTT	CASSQGQSGNTIYF
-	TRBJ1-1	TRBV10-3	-	TGTGCCATCAGTGGATCCGGGGATGGAAGTAAGTACACTGAAGCTTTCTTT	CAISGSGDGSKYTEAFF
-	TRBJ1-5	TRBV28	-	TGTGCCAGCAGGGGGGGTCGGGGTCAGCCCCAGCATTTT	CASRGGRGQPQHF
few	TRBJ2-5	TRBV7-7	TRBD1	TGTGCCAGCAGCCCAGGACAGGGAGAGACCCAGTACTTC	CASSPGQGETQYF
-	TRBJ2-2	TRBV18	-	TGTGCCAGCTCACCAGTCTTCCCTACAGTGAACACCGGGGAGCTGTTTTTT	CASSPVFPTVNTGELFF
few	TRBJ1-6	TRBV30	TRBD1	TGTGCCTGGAGTACGAGACAGGGCAATTCACCCCTCCACTTT	CAWSTRQGNSPLHF
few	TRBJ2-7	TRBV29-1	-	TGCAGCGCTACGGACGGCTCCTACGAGCAGTACTTC	CSATDGSYEQYF
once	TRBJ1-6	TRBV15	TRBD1	TGTGCCACCAGCAGACACAGGGGGCGTGATTCACCCCTCCACTTT	CATSRHRGRDSPLHF
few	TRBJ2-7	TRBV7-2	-	TGTGCCAGCAGCTTAGTGGGTCTACCCTACGAGCAGTACTTC	CASSLVGLPYEQYF
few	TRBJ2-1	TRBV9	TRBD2	TGTGCCAGCAGCATCACCGGGACTAGCGGCAATGAGCAGTTCTTC	CASSITGTSGNEQFF